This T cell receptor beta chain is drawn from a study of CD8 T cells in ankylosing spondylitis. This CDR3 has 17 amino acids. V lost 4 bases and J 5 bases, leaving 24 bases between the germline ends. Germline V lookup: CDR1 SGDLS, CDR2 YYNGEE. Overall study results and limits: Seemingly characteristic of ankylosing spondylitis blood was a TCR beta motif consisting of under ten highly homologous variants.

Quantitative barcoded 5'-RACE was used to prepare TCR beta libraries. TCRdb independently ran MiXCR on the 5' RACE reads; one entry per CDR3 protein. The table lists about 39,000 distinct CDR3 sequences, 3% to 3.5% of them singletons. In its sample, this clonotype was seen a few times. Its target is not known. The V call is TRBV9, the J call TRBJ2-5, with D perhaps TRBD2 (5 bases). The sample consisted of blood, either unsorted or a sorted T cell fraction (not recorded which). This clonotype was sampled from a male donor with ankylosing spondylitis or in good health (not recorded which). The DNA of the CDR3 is TGTGCCAGCAGCCCTCCGGACGGATCCCTAGCAGAGGAGACCCAGTACTTC. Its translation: CASSPPDGSLAEETQYF.